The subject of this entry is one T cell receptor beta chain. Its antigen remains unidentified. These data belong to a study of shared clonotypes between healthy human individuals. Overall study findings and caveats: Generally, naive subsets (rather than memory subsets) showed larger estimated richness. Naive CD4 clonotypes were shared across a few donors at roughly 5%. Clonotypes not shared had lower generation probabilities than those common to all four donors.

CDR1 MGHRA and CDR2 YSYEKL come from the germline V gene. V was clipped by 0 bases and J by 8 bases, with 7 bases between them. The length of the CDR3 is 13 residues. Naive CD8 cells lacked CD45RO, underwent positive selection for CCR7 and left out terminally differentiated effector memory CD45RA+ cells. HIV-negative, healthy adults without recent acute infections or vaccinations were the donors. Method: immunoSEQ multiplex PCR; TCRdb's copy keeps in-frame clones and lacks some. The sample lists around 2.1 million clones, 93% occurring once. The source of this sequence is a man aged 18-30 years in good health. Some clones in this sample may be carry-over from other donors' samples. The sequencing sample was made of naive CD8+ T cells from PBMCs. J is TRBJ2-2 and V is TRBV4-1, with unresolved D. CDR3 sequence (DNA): TGCGCCAGCAGCCAAGATGTTGCAGGGGAGCTGTTTTTT. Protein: CASSQDVAGELFF.